This T cell receptor (beta chain) is drawn from a study of blood T cell repertoires in COVID-19. Across the study: The origin of the acute and convalescent COVID-19 samples was the United States, Italy and Spain. In each case, the material was cDNA or gDNA derived from T cells, B-cell-depleted T cells, or PBMCs.

This CDR3 is built from 18 residues. Germline-derived CDR1 and CDR2 are SGHRS and YFSETQ. V dropped 4 bases and J dropped 4 bases, with 23 bases sitting between them. Clones were sequenced by immunoSEQ multiplex PCR, and TCRdb holds only the in-frame ones, with some missing. Of hundreds of thousands of clones listed, 80% to 90% are singletons. Cohort allocation depended upon clinical history that participants reported. What the recovered Cohort 3 donors had was two negative PCRs, clearance, or symptom resolution. The specimen sequenced was PBMCs or T cells enriched from blood (not recorded which). This sequence joins TRBV5-1 and TRBJ2-2; a weak D match, TRBD1 (6 bases). The clonotype originates from a woman younger than 30 who had recovered from COVID-19. CDR3 bases: TGCGCCAGCAGCCCCCTCCGGCTGGGGGCAGATTTCACCGGGGAGCTGTTTTTT. Translating gives CASSPLRLGADFTGELFF.